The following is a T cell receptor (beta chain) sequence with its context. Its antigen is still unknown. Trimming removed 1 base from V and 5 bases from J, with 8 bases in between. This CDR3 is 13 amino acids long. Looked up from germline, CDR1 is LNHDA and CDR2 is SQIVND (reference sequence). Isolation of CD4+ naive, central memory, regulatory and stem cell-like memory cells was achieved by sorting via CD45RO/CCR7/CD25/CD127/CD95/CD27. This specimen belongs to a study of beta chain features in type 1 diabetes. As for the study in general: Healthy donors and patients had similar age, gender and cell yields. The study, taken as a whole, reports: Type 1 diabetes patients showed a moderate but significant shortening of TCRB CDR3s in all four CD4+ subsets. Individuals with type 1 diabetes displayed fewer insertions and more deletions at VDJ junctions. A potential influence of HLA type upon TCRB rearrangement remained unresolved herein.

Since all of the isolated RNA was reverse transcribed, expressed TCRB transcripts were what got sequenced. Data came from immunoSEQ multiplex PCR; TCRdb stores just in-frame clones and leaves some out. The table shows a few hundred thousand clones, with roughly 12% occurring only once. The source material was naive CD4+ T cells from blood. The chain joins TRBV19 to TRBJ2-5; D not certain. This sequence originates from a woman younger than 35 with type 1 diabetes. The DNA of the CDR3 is TGTGCCAGTAGTATAGCAAGCAGGGAGACCCAGTACTTC. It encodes CASSIASRETQYF.